This T cell receptor (beta chain) was sequenced for a study of T cells after posttransplantation cyclophosphamide. A note on this clone: What it binds is not known.

Germline V CDR1 and CDR2: MNHNS, SASEGT. CDR3 length equals 15 residues. Losses at the gene ends were 6 bases for V and 2 bases for J; bases not matched to a gene: 6. This table comes from immunoSEQ multiplex PCR, and its TCRdb copy is limited to in-frame clones, with some not included. This sample comprises about 37,000 clones, none seen once only. Study-wide findings and caveats: Later blood repertoires were often dominated by clones from the donor CD8+ memory compartment. After PTCy, TRB diversity resembled that of CNI/methotrexate controls. Blood and skin or GI T cell repertoires showed limited TRB overlap.

This related bone marrow graft donor gave peripheral blood on the day of marrow donation. The TCR comes from a man aged 25-45 years in good health and a related stem cell transplant donor. The sequenced material came from PBMCs. The chain combines TRBV6-1 with TRBJ2-5; 10 nucleotides agree with TRBD2. CDR3 sequence (DNA): TGTGCCAGCAGCCCCCTAGCGGGGGATCAAGAGACCCAGTACTTC. Encoded protein: CASSPLAGDQETQYF.